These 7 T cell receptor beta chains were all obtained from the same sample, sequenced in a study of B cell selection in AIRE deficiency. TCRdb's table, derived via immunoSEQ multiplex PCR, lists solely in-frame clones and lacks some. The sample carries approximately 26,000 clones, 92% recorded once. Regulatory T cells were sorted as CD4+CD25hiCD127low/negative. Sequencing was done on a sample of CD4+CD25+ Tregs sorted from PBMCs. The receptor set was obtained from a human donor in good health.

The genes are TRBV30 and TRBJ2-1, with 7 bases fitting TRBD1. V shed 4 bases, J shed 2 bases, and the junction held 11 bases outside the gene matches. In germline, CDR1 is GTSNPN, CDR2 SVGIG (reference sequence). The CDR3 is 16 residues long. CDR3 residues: CAWTLRGQVAYNEQFF. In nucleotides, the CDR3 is TGTGCCTGGACCCTCCGAGGACAGGTGGCCTACAATGAGCAGTTCTTC.

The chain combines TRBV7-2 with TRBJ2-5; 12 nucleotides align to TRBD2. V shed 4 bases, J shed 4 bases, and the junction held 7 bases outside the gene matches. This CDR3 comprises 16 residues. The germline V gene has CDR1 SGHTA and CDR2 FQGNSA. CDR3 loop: CASSSGASGGAETQYF. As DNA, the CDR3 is TGTGCCAGCAGCTCTGGGGCTAGCGGGGGGGCAGAGACCCAGTACTTC.

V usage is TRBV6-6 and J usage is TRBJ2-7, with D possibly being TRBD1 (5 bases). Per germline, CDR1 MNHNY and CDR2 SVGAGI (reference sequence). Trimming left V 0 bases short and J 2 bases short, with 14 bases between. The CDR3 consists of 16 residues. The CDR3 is CASSYSSGYTTYEQYF. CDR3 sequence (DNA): TGTGCCAGCAGTTACTCGTCAGGGTACACTACCTACGAGCAGTACTTC.

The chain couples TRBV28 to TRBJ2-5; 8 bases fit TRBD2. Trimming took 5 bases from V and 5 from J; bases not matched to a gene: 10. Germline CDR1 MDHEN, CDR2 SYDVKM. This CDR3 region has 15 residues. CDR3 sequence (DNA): TGTGCCAGCAGTGCCCCCCAGCGGGGGTATGAGACCCAGTACTTC. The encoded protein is CASSAPQRGYETQYF.

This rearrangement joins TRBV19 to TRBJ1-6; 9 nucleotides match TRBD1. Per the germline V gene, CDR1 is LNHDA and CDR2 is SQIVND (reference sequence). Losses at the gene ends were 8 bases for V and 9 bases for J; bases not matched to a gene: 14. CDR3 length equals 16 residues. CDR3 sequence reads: CASQIQGAGNVSPLHF. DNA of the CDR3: TGTGCCAGTCAGATACAGGGGGCGGGTAATGTTTCACCCCTCCACTTT.

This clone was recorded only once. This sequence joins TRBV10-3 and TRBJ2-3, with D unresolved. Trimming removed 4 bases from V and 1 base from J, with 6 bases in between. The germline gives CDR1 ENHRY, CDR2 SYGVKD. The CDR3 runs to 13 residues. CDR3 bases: TGTGCCATCAGTGTTGGGGGCACAGATACGCAGTATTTT. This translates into CAISVGGTDTQYF.

For the CDR3, the DNA is TGTGCCACCCTGAGAGGCAGACCCGATGCTGAAGCTTTCTTT. This codes for CATLRGRPDAEAFF. J is TRBJ1-1 and V is TRBV2, with D unclear. CDR1 is SNHLY, CDR2 FYNNEI, per germline. This CDR3 region has 14 residues. V was shortened by 10 bases and J by 6 bases, with 21 bases between the two germline ends.